This T cell receptor (beta chain) is from a study of T cell responses to AZD1222 COVID-19 vaccine (dated by TCRdb to the early 2020s). Notes on the research overall: A total of just over 230 trial participants underwent TCR sequencing, of whom 200 to 220 had received two doses of AZD1222 and 26 had received two doses of the MenACWY control vaccine. Enrollment into the trials was organized by age into subgroups of 18-55, 56-69 and 70-plus years, and those subgroups contained roughly 140, 27 and 60 TCR-sequenced participants, respectively.

Comments on this clone: Its binding antigen is unknown. No qualities accompany the bases; no much larger clone lies one base away.

The CDR3 regions of human TCRbeta chains were analyzed by immunosequencing. The study's processing was this. TCRs in the repertoires were matched against a reference library of SARS-CoV-2-specific TCRs that had been generated with the MIRA antigen-specificity platform. Breadth was defined as the fraction of unique TCRs that were SARS-CoV-2-associated. Depth was defined as the fraction of total T cells that were SARS-CoV-2-associated. Using the MIRA data, each spike-specific TCR was assigned both to the spike region to which the TCR was reactive and to a CD4 or CD8 class. Log10-transformed breadth and depth values were compared by one-way ANOVA with Sidak's multiple comparisons tests. Imported from immuneACCESS, the table was reduced by TCRdb to in-frame sequences with V and J called. These copies leave out some clones; in studies compared against another copy, an unresolved V gene accounts for under half, and the cause of the remainder is not known. V, J and clone size are taken as reported in that table, and D and trimming were inferred from the DNA itself. This sample is represented by some 86,000 clones; more than 70% of them were singletons. 6.9% of the sample is held by the ten biggest clonotypes.

The intended sense of this specimen's time point label: about 28 days (+/-7) after the second vaccine dose. Because spike-specific TCR depth and breadth did not differ between the two schedules, AZD1222 recipients who got a second dose at roughly 4 weeks were pooled with those who got a second dose at roughly 12 weeks. The vaccinee samples were drawn from two UK trials, COV001 and COV002, one of which was a single-blind randomized controlled phase 2/3 trial testing AZD1222 (ChAdOx1 nCoV-19) in healthy adults. Trial participant PBMC samples were collected at day 0 and day 28 after the second dose for TCRbeta chain sequencing. CDR1 and CDR2 (MGHDK, SYGVNS) derive from the germline V gene. Trimming at the junction amounts to 4 bases on V and 6 bases on J, and the germline ends lie 14 bases apart. From the cysteine up to the phenylalanine, the CDR3 has a length of 14 residues. Kept here is only the CDR3 DNA, which spans 42 bases and is read in frame from base 1.

The paper as a whole reports these results and caveats: Conclusions about previously exposed vaccinees are limited because only six or seven AZD1222 recipients were SARS-CoV-2 seropositive at baseline. After two AZD1222 doses, spike-specific TCR breadth and depth were significantly higher than at day 0 and than in MenACWY recipients. In the small 56-69-year group, the increase in depth fell short of significance, most likely because of low power. Vaccine-associated CD4 TCRs spanned the whole spike protein, with dominant responses in regions 160-218 and 743-854. Participants were mostly white British and included more females than males, and it was suggested by the authors that clonal diversity may have been underestimated. Because no samples from the day 14 peak response were available, repertoires could be characterized only after the peak T cell response. Reportedly, almost half of the unique spike-specific TCRs recognized epitopes lying outside the regions that are mutated in the B.1.351 and B.1.1.7 variants.

This specimen consisted of peripheral blood, obtained 28 days after the second AZD1222 dose. This TCR came from an adult who received the AZD1222 COVID-19 vaccine. The chain is encoded by TRBV25-1 joined to TRBJ2-3; the D call is possibly TRBD1 or TRBD2, each sharing 5 bases. In nucleotide form, the sequence is TGTGCCAGCAGTGGGAGCCACGGGACCGATACGCAGTATTTT. This codes for CASSGSHGTDTQYF.